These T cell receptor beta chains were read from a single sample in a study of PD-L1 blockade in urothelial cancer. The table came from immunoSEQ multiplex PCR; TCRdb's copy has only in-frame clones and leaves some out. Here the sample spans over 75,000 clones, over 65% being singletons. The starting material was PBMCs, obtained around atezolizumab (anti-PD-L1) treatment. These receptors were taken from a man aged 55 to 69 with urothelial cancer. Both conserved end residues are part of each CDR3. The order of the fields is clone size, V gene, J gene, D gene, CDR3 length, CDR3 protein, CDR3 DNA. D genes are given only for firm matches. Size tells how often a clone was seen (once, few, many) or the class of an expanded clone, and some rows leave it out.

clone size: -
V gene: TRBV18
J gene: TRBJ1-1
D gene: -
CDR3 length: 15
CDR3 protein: CASSPIQGADTEAFF
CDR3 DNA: TGTGCCAGCTCACCGATACAGGGCGCGGACACTGAAGCTTTCTTT

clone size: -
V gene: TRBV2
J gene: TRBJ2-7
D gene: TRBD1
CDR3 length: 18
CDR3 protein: CASSEEGTVLKLSYEQYF
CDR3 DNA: TGTGCCAGCAGTGAGGAAGGGACAGTGCTAAAGTTGTCCTACGAGCAGTACTTC

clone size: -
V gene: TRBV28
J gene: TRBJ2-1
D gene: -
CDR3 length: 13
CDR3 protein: CASSKNFAGAQFF
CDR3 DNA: TGTGCCAGCAGTAAAAACTTCGCGGGGGCGCAGTTCTTC

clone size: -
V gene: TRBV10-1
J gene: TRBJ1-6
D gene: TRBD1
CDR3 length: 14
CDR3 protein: CASSGGQVDSPLHF
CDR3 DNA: TGCGCCAGCAGTGGCGGACAGGTTGATTCACCCCTCCACTTT

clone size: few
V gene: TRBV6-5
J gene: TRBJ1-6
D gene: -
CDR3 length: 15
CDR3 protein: CASSYKGLNHEPLHF
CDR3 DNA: TGTGCCAGCAGTTATAAGGGACTGAACCATGAACCCCTCCACTTT

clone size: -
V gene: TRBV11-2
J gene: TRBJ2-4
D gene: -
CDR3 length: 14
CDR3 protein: CASSPSGRGNIQYF
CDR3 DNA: TGTGCCAGCAGCCCCAGTGGGAGAGGAAACATTCAGTACTTC

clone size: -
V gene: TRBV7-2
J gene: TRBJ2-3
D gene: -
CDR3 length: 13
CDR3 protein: CASSLLREDTQYF
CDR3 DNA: TGTGCCAGCAGCTTATTGCGGGAAGATACGCAGTATTTT

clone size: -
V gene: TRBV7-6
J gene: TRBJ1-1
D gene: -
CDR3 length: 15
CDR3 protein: CASSLGAGMNTEAFF
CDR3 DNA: TGTGCCAGCAGCTTAGGTGCGGGGATGAACACTGAAGCTTTCTTT

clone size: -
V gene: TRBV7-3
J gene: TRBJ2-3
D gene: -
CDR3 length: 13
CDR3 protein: CASSRNREDTQYF
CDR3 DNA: TGTGCCAGCAGCCGAAACAGGGAAGATACGCAGTATTTT

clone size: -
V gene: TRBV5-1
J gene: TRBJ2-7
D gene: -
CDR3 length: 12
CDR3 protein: CASSLGQREQYF
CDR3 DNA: TGCGCCAGCAGCTTGGGCCAGCGCGAGCAGTACTTC

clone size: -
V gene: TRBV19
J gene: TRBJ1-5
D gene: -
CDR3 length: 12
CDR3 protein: CASTDTSQPQHF
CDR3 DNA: TGTGCCAGTACCGATACAAGTCAGCCCCAGCATTTT

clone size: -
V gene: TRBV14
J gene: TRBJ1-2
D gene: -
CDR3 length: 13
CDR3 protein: CASSPVAVYGYTF
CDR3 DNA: TGTGCCAGCAGCCCAGTCGCGGTCTATGGCTACACCTTC

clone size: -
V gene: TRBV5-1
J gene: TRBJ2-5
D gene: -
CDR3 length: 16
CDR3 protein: CASSFSGGLVQETQYF
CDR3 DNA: TGCGCCAGCAGCTTCAGCGGAGGGCTAGTCCAAGAGACCCAGTACTTC

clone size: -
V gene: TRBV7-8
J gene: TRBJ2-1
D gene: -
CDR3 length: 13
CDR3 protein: CASSLGLELEQFF
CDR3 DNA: TGTGCCAGCAGCTTGGGTCTAGAACTTGAGCAGTTCTTC

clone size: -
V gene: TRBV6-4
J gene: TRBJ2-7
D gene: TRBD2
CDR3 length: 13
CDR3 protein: CASSVLAGGPQYF
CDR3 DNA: TGTGCCAGCAGTGTCCTAGCGGGAGGACCGCAGTACTTC

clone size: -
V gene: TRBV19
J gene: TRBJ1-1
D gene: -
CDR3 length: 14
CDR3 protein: CASSSNTGSTEAFF
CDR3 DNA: TGTGCCAGTAGTAGTAATACAGGGTCAACTGAAGCTTTCTTT

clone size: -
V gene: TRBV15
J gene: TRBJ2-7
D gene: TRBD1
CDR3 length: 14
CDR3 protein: CATSRDRATYEQYF
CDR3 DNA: TGTGCCACCAGCCGGGACAGGGCGACCTACGAGCAGTACTTC

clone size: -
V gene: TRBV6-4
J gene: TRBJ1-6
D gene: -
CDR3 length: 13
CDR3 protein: CASSDEMNSPLHF
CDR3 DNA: TGTGCCAGCAGTGACGAGATGAATTCACCCCTCCACTTT

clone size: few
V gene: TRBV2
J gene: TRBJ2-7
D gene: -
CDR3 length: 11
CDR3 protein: CATGVGYEQYF
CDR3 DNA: TGTGCCACAGGGGTAGGTTACGAGCAGTACTTC

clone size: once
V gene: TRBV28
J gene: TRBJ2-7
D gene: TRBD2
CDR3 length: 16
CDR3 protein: CASSPPGGGRMGEQYF
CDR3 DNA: TGTGCCAGCAGTCCCCCCGGGGGAGGGAGAATGGGCGAGCAGTACTTC

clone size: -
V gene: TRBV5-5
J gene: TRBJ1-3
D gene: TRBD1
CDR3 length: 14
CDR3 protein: CASSPTGVGNTIYF
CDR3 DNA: TGTGCCAGCAGTCCGACAGGGGTAGGAAACACCATATATTTT

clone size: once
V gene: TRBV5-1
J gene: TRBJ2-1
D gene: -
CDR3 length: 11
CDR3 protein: CASSLDSEQFF
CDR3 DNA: TGCGCCAGCAGCTTGGATAGTGAGCAGTTCTTC

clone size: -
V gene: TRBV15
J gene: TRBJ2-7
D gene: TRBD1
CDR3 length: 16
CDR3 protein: CATSRDTGGAVDEQYF
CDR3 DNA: TGTGCCACCAGCAGAGATACAGGGGGCGCGGTTGATGAGCAGTACTTC

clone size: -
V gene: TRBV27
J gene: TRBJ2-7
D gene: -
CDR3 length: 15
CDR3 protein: CASSLRDQVGYEQYF
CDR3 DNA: TGTGCCAGCAGTCTAAGAGACCAGGTGGGCTACGAGCAGTACTTC

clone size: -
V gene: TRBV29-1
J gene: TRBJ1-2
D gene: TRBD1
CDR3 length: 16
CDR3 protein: CSAEAGQENLNYGYTF
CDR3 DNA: TGCAGCGCTGAAGCGGGACAGGAAAATCTTAACTATGGCTACACCTTC

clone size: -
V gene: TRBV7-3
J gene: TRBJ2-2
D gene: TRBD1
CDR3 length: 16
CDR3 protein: CASSRNTGGSTGELFF
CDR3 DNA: TGTGCCAGCAGCAGAAACACAGGGGGGAGCACCGGGGAGCTGTTTTTT

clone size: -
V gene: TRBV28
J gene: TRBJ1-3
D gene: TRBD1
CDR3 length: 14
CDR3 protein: CATIGQGLGNTIYF
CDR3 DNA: TGTGCCACCATCGGACAGGGTTTGGGAAACACCATATATTTT

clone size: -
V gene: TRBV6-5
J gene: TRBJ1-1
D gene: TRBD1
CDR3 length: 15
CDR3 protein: CASSYSDRAGTEAFF
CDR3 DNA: TGTGCCAGCAGTTACTCGGACAGGGCGGGCACTGAAGCTTTCTTT

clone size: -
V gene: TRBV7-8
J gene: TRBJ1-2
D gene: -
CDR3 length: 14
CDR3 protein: CASSLEVQGYGYTF
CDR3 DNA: TGTGCCAGCAGCTTAGAGGTACAGGGTTATGGCTACACCTTC

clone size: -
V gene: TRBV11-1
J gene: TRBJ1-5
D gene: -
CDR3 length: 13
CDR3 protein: CASSFGPDQPQHF
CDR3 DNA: TGTGCCAGCAGCTTTGGCCCAGATCAGCCCCAGCATTTT

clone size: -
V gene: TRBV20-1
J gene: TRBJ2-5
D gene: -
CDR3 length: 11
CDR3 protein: CSALDMETQYF
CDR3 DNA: TGCAGTGCTCTTGACATGGAGACCCAGTACTTC

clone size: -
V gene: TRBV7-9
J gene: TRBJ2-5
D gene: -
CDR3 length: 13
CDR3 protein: CASSLNSQETQYF
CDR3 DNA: TGTGCCAGCAGCTTAAACAGTCAAGAGACCCAGTACTTC

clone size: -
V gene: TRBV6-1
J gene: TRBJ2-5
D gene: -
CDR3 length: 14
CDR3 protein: CASSKVGVQETQYF
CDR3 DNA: TGTGCCAGCAGTAAGGTGGGAGTCCAAGAGACCCAGTACTTC

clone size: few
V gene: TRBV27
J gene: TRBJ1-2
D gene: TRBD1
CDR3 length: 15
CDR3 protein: CASSFSTGTAYGYTF
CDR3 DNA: TGTGCCAGCAGTTTCTCCACCGGGACAGCCTATGGCTACACCTTC

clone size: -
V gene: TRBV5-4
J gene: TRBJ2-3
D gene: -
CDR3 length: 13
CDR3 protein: CASSLVDSVPQYF
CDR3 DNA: TGTGCCAGCAGCTTGGTCGATTCGGTCCCGCAGTATTTT

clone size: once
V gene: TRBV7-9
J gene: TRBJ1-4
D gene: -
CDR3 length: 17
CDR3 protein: CASSLDIPLGTNEKLFF
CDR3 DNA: TGTGCCAGCAGCCTGGACATCCCACTGGGCACTAATGAAAAACTGTTTTTT

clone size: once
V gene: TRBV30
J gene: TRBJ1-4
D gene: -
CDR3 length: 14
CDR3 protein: CAWRPSGANEKLFF
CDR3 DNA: TGTGCCTGGAGACCCTCCGGGGCTAATGAAAAACTGTTTTTT

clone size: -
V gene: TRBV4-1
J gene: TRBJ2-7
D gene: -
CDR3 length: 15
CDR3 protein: CASSQGRGFSYEQYF
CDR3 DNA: TGCGCCAGCAGCCAAGGAAGGGGTTTCTCCTACGAGCAGTACTTC

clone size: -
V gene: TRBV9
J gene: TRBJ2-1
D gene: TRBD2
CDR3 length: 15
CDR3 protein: CASSVGSGGWNEQFF
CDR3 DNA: TGTGCCAGCAGCGTAGGTAGCGGGGGGTGGAATGAGCAGTTCTTC

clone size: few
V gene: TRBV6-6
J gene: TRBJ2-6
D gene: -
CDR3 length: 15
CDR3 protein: CASGQWGSGANVLTF
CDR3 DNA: TGTGCCAGCGGACAGTGGGGATCTGGGGCCAACGTCCTGACTTTC

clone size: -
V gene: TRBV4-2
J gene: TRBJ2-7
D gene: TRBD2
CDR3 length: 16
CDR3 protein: CASSQEVTSASYEQYF
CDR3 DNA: TGTGCCAGCAGCCAAGAGGTGACTAGCGCGTCCTACGAGCAGTACTTC

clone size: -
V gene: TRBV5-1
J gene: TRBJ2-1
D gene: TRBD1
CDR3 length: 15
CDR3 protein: CASSSGQGSYNEQFF
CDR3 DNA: TGCGCCAGCAGCTCCGGACAGGGCTCCTACAATGAGCAGTTCTTC

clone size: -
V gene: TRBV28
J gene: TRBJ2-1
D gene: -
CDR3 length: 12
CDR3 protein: CASSLWSGEQFF
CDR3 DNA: TGTGCCAGCAGTTTATGGAGCGGTGAGCAGTTCTTC

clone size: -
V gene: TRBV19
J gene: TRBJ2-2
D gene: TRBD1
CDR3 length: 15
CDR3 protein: CASRPGQGWTGELFF
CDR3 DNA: TGTGCCAGTAGACCGGGACAGGGATGGACCGGGGAGCTGTTTTTT

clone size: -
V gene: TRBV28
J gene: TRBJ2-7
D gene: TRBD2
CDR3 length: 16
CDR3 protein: CASSLPVSGDLNEQYF
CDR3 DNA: TGTGCCAGCAGTCTGCCGGTGAGCGGGGACTTAAACGAGCAGTACTTC

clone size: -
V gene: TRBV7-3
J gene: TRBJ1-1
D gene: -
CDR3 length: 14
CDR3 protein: CASSVQGASTEAFF
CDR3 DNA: TGTGCCAGCAGCGTTCAGGGTGCAAGTACTGAAGCTTTCTTT

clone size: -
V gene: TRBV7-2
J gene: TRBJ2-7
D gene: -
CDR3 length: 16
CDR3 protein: CASSLIARDISYEQYF
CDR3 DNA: TGTGCCAGCAGCTTGATCGCTCGGGATATCTCCTACGAGCAGTACTTC

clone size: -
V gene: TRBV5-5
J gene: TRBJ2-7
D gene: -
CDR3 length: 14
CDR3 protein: CASSRRDGHYEQYF
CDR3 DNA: TGTGCCAGCAGTCGTCGAGACGGACACTACGAGCAGTACTTC

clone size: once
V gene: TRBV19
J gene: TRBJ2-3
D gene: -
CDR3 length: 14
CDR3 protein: CASSMVAAPGTQYF
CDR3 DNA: TGTGCCAGTAGTATGGTAGCGGCTCCGGGTACGCAGTATTTT

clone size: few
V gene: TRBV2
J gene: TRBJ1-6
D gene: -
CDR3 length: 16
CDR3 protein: CASKLRDTPWRSPLHF
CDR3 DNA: TGTGCCAGCAAGCTCCGGGACACTCCATGGCGTTCACCCCTCCACTTT

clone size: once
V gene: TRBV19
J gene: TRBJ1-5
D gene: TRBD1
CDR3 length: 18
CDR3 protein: CASSIADRGRLSNQPQHF
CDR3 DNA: TGTGCCAGTAGTATAGCCGACAGGGGAAGGCTTAGCAATCAGCCCCAGCATTTT

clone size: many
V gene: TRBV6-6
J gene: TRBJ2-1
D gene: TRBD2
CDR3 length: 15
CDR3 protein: CASSLLAGGRYEQFF
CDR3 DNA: TGTGCCAGCAGTCTACTAGCGGGGGGGCGGTATGAGCAGTTCTTC